The T cell receptor (beta chain) described here comes from a study of blood T cell repertoires in COVID-19. Study background: COVID-19 samples, acute and convalescent, were from the United States, Italy and Spain. T cells, B-cell-depleted T cells, or PBMCs supplied cDNA or gDNA.

Original methodology: From reference gene primer amplification, estimates of nucleated cell counts were derived. Sequencing was performed with immunoSEQ multiplex PCR; in TCRdb, only in-frame clones are kept and a portion is missing. The D gene and trimming were derived from the DNA, and the V and J assignments and clone size from that table. The repertoire holds some 78,000 clones, with more than 80% as singletons. Trimming took 5 bases from V and 5 from J, leaving 10 bases between them. The CDR3 runs to 13 residues. Germline V gene data show CDR1 as MNHEY and CDR2 as SVGAGI. Sequenced sample: peripheral blood. The sequence came from a man between 45 and 60 years old with active or convalescent COVID-19. The gene calls are TRBV6-5 and TRBJ1-5, with D unresolved. The CDR3 bases are TGTGCCAGCAGTCATGACGGAGATCAGCCCCAGCATTTT. As protein: CASSHDGDQPQHF.